This T cell receptor (beta chain) is drawn from a study of metastatic and nonmetastatic thyroid tumors. At the level of the study: Repertoires were compared across blood and tumor or nodule tissue from malignant and benign thyroid patients.

Original analysis: Clinicopathological groups differed in CDR3, with these differences serving to build a distant-metastasis classifier for papillary thyroid cancer. TCRdb re-called clones from the PCR reads using MiXCR. The authors' filters were not applied to this entry. The sample consists of roughly 93,000 clones, 10% to 15% of them appearing once. With 4 bases clipped from V and 0 bases from J, the junction kept 8 bases outside the gene matches. This CDR3 has 17 amino acids. The germline CDR1 and CDR2 sequences are DFQATT and SNEGSKA (reference sequence). Thyroid surgery was performed in patients who had received no treatment beforehand. At least ten counts were recorded for this clone. Antigen: not known. Study-level results: Within blood and tumor, benign nodules reportedly had significantly lower TCR beta diversity than malignant thyroid tumors did.

Source material: blood. The receptor was isolated from a female donor with papillary thyroid cancer or a benign thyroid nodule (not recorded which). Some clones in this sample may be carry-over from other donors' samples. The V call is TRBV20-1, the J call TRBJ2-1; 11 nucleotides line up with TRBD2. The CDR3: CSATGASGRISYNEQFF. The DNA for the CDR3 is TGCAGTGCTACCGGGGCTAGCGGGAGGATCTCCTACAATGAGCAGTTCTTC.